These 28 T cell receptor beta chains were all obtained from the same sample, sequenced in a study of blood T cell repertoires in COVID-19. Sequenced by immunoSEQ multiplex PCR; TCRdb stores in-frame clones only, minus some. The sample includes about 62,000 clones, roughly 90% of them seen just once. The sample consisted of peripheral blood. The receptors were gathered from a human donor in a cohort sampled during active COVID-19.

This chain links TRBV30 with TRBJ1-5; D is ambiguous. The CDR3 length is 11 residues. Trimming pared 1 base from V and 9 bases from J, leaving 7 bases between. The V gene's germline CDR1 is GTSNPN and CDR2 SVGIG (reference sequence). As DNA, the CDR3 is TGTGCCTGGAGTGAACTAGGGCCCCAGCATTTT. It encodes CAWSELGPQHF.

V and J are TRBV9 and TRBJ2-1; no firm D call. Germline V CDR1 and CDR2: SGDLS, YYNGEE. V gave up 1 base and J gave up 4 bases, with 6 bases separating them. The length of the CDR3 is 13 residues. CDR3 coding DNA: TGTGCCAGCAGCGTAACTGAATACAATGAGCAGTTCTTC. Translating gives CASSVTEYNEQFF.

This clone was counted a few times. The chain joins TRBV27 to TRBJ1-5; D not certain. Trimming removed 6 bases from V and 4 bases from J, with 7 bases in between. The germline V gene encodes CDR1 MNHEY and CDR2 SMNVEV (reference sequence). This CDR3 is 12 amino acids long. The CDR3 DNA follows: TGTGCCAGCAGCCCCATTAATCAGCCCCAGCATTTT. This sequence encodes CASSPINQPQHF.

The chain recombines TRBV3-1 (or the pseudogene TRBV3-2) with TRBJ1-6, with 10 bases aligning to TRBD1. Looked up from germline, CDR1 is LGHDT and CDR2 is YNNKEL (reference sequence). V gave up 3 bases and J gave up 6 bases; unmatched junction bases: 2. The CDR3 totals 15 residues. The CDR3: CASSHRDRGNSPLHF. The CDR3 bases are TGTGCCAGCAGCCACCGGGACAGGGGTAATTCACCCCTCCACTTT.

CDR3 in amino acids: CSVPPAGGGETQYF. The CDR3 DNA follows: TGCAGCGTTCCTCCAGCGGGGGGGGGAGAGACCCAGTACTTC. The V and J genes are TRBV29-1 and TRBJ2-5, with TRBD2 matching 10 bases. The CDR3 consists of 14 residues. Germline assignment: CDR1 SQVTM and CDR2 ANQGSEA. Trimming at V came to 5 bases and at J to 4 bases, leaving 7 bases not matched to a gene.

The CDR3 sequence: CASSPDRYEQYF. The DNA of the CDR3 is TGTGCCAGCAGTCCTGACAGGTACGAGCAGTACTTC. V gene TRBV28 combines with J gene TRBJ2-7; a possible D gene is TRBD1 (6 bases). This CDR3 has 12 residues. Trimming took off 5 bases at V and 4 bases at J, with 9 bases between the two ends. The germline gives CDR1 MDHEN, CDR2 SYDVKM.

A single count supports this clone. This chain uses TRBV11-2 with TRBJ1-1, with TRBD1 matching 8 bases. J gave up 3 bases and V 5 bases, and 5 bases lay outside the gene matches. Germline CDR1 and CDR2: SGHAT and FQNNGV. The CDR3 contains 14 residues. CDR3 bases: TGTGCCAGCAGCCTCGACAGGGGCTACACTGAAGCTTTCTTT. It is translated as CASSLDRGYTEAFF.

For the CDR3, the DNA is TGTGCCAGCAGCCGAGCGACCTACGAGCAGTACTTC. Its protein product is CASSRATYEQYF. The chain uses TRBV7-9 and TRBJ2-7; unclear D gene. CDR3 length: 12 amino acids. V dropped 5 bases and J dropped 2 bases, with 7 bases sitting between them. CDR1 SEHNR and CDR2 FQNEAQ come from the germline V gene (reference sequence).

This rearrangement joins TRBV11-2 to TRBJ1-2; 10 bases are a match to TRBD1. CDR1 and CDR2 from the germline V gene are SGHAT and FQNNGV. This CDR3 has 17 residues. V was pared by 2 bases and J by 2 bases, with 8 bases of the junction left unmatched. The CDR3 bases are TGTGCCAGCAGCTTATCGTTCGGGGACAGGGGCAACTATGGCTACACCTTC. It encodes CASSLSFGDRGNYGYTF.

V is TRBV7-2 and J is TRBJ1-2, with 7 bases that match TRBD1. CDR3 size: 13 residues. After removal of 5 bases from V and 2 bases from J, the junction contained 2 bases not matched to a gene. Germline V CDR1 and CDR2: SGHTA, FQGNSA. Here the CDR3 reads CASSMDRNYGYTF. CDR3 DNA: TGTGCCAGCAGCATGGACAGGAACTATGGCTACACCTTC.

The CDR3 reads CASVNQGQSSSEAFF. As DNA, the CDR3 is TGTGCCAGCGTCAACCAGGGACAGTCTTCATCCGAAGCTTTCTTT. The J gene is TRBJ1-1, the V gene TRBV2; TRBD1 matches 7 bases. The V segment lost 8 bases and the J segment 8 bases; nucleotides outside the gene matches: 17. The CDR3 contains 15 residues. Germline V gene lookup returns CDR1 SNHLY and CDR2 FYNNEI. Looking up the rest from reference TRBV2 and TRBJ1-1 gives the full variable domain: EPEVTQTPSHQVTQMGQEVILRCVPISNHLYFYWYRQILGQKVEFLVSFYNNEISEKSEIFDDQFSVERPDGSNFTLKIRSTKLEDSAMYFCASVNQGQSSSEAFFGQGTRLTVV.

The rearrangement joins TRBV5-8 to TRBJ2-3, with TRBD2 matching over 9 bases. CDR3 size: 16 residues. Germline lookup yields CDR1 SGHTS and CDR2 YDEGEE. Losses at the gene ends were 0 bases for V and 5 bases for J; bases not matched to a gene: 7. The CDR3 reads CASSLGGGAWKDTQYF. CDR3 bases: TGTGCCAGCAGCTTGGGCGGGGGGGCGTGGAAAGATACGCAGTATTTT.

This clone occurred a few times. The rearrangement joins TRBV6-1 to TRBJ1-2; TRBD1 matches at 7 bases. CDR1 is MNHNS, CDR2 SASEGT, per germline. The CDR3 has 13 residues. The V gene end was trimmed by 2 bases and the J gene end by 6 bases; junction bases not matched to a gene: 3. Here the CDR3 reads CASSENRGHGYTF. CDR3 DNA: TGTGCCAGCAGTGAAAACAGGGGCCATGGCTACACCTTC.

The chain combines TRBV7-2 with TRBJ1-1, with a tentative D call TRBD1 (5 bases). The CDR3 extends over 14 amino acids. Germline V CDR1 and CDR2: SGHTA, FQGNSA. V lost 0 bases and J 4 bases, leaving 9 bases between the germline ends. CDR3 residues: CASSLAGQGTEAFF. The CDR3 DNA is TGTGCCAGCAGCTTAGCAGGGCAGGGCACTGAAGCTTTCTTT.

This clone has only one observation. CDR3 in DNA: TGTGCCAGCAGCCTGGAGCTAGCGGGACCTTCTGAGCAGTTCTTC. Protein product: CASSLELAGPSEQFF. The chain recombines TRBV5-6 with TRBJ2-1; 9 bases agree with TRBD2. Losses at the gene ends were 4 bases for V and 9 bases for J; bases not matched to a gene: 11. Germline V gives CDR1 SGHDT, CDR2 YYEEEE. This CDR3 is built from 15 residues.

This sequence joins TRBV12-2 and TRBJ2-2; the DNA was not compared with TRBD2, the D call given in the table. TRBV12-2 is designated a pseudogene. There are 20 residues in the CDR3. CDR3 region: CASREGFVSSPFANTGELFF. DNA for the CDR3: TGTGCAAGTCGCGAGGGTTTCGTAAGTAGCCCGTTCGCGAACACCGGGGAGCTGTTTTTT.

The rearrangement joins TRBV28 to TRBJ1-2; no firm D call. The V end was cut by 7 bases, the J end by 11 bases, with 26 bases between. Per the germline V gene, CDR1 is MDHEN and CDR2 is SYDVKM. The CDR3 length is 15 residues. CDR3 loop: CASILGDGSTYSYTF. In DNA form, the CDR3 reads TGTGCCAGCATTCTCGGAGACGGATCAACCTACTCTTACACCTTC.

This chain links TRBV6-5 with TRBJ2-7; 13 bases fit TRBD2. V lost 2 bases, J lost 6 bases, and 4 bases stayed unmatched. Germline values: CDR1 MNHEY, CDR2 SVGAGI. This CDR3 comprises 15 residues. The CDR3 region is CASSYGTSGISEQYF. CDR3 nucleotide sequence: TGTGCCAGCAGTTACGGGACTAGCGGGATTTCCGAGCAGTACTTC.

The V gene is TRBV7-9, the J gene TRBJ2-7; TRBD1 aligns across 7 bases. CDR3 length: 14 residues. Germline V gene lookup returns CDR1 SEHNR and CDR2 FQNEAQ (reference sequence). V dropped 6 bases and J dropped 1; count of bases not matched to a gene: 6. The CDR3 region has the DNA TGTGCCAGCAGTTACATGACAGGGTCCTACGAGCAGTACTTC. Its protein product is CASSYMTGSYEQYF. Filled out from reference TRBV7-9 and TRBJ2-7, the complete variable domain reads DTGVSQNPRHKITKRGQNVTFRCDPISEHNRLYWYRQTLGQGPEFLTYFQNEAQLEKSRLLSDRFSAERPKGSFSTLEIQRTEQGDSAMYLCASSYMTGSYEQYFGPGTRLTVT.

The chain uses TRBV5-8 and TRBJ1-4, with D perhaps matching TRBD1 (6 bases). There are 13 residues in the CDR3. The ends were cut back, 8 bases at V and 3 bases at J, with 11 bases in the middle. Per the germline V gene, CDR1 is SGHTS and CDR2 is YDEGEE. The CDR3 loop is CASARGANEKLFF. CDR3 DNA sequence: TGTGCCAGTGCCAGGGGTGCTAATGAAAAACTGTTTTTT.

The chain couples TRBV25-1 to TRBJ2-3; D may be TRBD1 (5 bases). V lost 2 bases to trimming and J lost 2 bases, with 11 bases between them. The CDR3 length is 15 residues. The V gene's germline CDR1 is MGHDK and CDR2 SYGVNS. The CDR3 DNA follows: TGTGCCAGCAGTGAAGACAGCCCCCTCACAGATACGCAGTATTTT. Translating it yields CASSEDSPLTDTQYF.

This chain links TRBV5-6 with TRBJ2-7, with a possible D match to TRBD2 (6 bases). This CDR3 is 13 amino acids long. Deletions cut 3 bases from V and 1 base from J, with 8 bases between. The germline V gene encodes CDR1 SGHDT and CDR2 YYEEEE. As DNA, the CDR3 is TGTGCCAGCAGCTCGGGAGATTCCTACGAGCAGTACTTC. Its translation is CASSSGDSYEQYF. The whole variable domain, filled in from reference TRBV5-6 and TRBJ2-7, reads DAGVTQSPTHLIKTRGQQVTLRCSPKSGHDTVSWYQQALGQGPQFIFQYYEEEERQRGNFPDRFSGHQFPNYSSELNVNALLLGDSALYLCASSSGDSYEQYFGPGTRLTVT.

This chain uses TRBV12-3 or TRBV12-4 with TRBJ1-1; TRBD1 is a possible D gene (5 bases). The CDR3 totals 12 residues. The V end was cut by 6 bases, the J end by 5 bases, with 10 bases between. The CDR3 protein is CASSTTGTEAFF. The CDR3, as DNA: TGTGCCAGCAGCACTACAGGAACTGAAGCTTTCTTT.

The CDR3 sequence is CASSPIPGLAESTDTQYF. The CDR3 DNA follows: TGTGCCAGCAGTCCTATTCCTGGACTAGCGGAGAGCACAGATACGCAGTATTTT. The V and J genes are TRBV28 and TRBJ2-3, with 10 nucleotides matching TRBD2. This CDR3 comprises 18 residues. V lost 5 bases and J lost 0; bases outside the gene matches: 11. CDR1 is MDHEN and CDR2 is SYDVKM in the germline V gene.

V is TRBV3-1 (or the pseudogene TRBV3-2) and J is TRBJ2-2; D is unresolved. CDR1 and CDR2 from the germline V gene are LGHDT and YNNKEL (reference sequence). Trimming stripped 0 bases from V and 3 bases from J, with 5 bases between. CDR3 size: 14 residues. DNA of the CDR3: TGTGCCAGCAGCCAAGAGGCTTACACCGGGGAGCTGTTTTTT. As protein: CASSQEAYTGELFF.

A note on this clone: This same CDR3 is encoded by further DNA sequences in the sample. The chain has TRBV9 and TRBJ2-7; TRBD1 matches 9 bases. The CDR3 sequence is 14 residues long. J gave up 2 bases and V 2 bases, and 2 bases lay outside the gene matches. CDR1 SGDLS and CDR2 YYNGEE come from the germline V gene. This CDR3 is CASSVRDRAYEQYF. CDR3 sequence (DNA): TGTGCCAGCAGCGTCCGGGACAGGGCCTACGAGCAGTACTTC.

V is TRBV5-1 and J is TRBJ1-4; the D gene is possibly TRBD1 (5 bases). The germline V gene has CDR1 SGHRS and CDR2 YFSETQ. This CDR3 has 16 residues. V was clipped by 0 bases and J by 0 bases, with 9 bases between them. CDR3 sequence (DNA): TGCGCCAGCAGCTTGGTATGGGGCCCAACTAATGAAAAACTGTTTTTT. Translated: CASSLVWGPTNEKLFF.

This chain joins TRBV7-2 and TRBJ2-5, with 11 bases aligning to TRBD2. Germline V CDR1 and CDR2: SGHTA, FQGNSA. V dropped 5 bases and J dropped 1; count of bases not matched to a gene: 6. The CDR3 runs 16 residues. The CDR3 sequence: CASSPLAGGIQETQYF. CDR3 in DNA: TGTGCCAGCAGCCCGTTAGCGGGGGGGATCCAAGAGACCCAGTACTTC.